A single sample gave rise to the 25 T cell receptor beta chains below, sequenced in a study of shared T cell receptors in the human thymus. Profiled with immunoSEQ multiplex PCR; TCRdb holds only in-frame clones, not every one. Of hundreds of thousands of clones listed, around nine tenths were seen once; the top ten hold about 0.01%. The sample was also reused in another study, on human thymus T cells.

The sample was thymocytes. These receptors originate from a boy in the first two years of life with a congenital heart defect.

This clone appeared once. The rearrangement links TRBV9 to TRBJ2-2, with 10 bases identical to TRBD2. This CDR3 is 15 amino acids long. Germline V CDR1 and CDR2: SGDLS, YYNGEE. V lost 4 bases to trimming and J lost 6 bases; unmatched junction nucleotides: 6. CDR3 nucleotide sequence: TGTGCCAGCAGCCCGAGCGGGAGGGTCCCCGGGGAGCTGTTTTTT. This codes for CASSPSGRVPGELFF.

CDR3 sequence (DNA): TGTGCCAGCAGCTTGCCGGGATCCTCCTCTGGAAACACCATATATTTT. It yields the protein CASSLPGSSSGNTIYF. The genes are TRBV7-9 and TRBJ1-3; no reliable D call. Looked up from germline, CDR1 is SEHNR and CDR2 is FQNEAQ (reference sequence). The V end lost 3 bases, the J end lost 0 bases, and 12 bases lay between the germline ends. The CDR3 is 16 amino acids. Looking up the rest from reference TRBV7-9 and TRBJ1-3 gives the full variable domain: DTGVSQNPRHKITKRGQNVTFRCDPISEHNRLYWYRQTLGQGPEFLTYFQNEAQLEKSRLLSDRFSAERPKGSFSTLEIQRTEQGDSAMYLCASSLPGSSSGNTIYFGEGSWLTVV.

The sample holds one count of this clone. The chain links TRBV27 to TRBJ2-1; 7 bases fit TRBD2. V lost 6 bases to trimming and J lost 9 bases; unmatched junction nucleotides: 11. CDR3 length equals 14 residues. The germline CDR1 and CDR2 sequences are MNHEY and SMNVEV (reference sequence). CDR3 sequence reads: CASRAGPERGEQFF. In nucleotides, the CDR3 is TGTGCCAGCAGAGCGGGGCCCGAACGGGGTGAGCAGTTCTTC.

The chain employs TRBV29-1 and TRBJ1-1, with a weak D call TRBD1 (6 bases). The CDR3 contains 15 residues. V lost 1 base, J lost 0 bases, and 12 bases lay in between. CDR1 and CDR2 (germline): SQVTM, ANQGSEA. The CDR3 DNA is TGCAGCGTTGAAGCCGTGAGGGGGATGAACACTGAAGCTTTCTTT. It yields the protein CSVEAVRGMNTEAFF.

This clone was counted only a few times. The chain joins TRBV6-6 to TRBJ1-2, with 7 bases that match TRBD1. From germline, CDR1 is MNHNY and CDR2 SVGAGI (reference sequence). The V and J ends lost 2 bases and 6 bases, in that order; junction bases with no gene match: 3. This CDR3 has 13 residues. The CDR3: CASSYGGQDGYTF. The CDR3 region has the DNA TGTGCCAGCAGTTACGGAGGACAGGATGGCTACACCTTC.

This clone appeared a single time. The chain employs TRBV19 and TRBJ2-7; 7 bases are a match to TRBD1. CDR3 length: 14 residues. CDR1 and CDR2 (germline): LNHDA, SQIVND (reference sequence). V gave up 5 bases and J gave up 3 bases; unmatched junction bases: 7. In DNA form, the CDR3 reads TGTGCCAGTAGTCCAATGACAGGGAACTACGAGCAGTACTTC. Translated: CASSPMTGNYEQYF.

The V gene is TRBV7-6, the J gene TRBJ2-5; 11 bases map to TRBD2. The CDR3 spans 16 residues. Trimming cost V 0 bases and J 4 bases; bases outside gene matches: 4. CDR1 and CDR2 (germline): SGHVS, FNYEAQ. Here the CDR3 reads CASSLALAGALETQYF. The CDR3 nucleotides are TGTGCCAGCAGCTTAGCACTAGCGGGAGCTCTAGAGACCCAGTACTTC.

This chain joins TRBV28 and TRBJ2-6; 12 bases map to TRBD1. The CDR3 loop spans 20 amino acids. Looked up from germline, CDR1 is MDHEN and CDR2 is SYDVKM. The ends lost 5 bases at V and 0 bases at J; junction bases unmatched: 11. CDR3 region: CASSPGQGARGASGANVLTF. The CDR3 nucleotides read TGTGCCAGCAGTCCGGGACAGGGGGCGAGAGGGGCCTCTGGGGCCAACGTCCTGACTTTC.

This chain uses TRBV5-6 with TRBJ2-2; TRBD2 is a possible D gene (6 bases). Germline V gene data show CDR1 as SGHDT and CDR2 as YYEEEE. The CDR3 totals 15 residues. V was trimmed by 3 bases and J by 3 bases, leaving 12 bases between them. For the CDR3, the DNA is TGTGCCAGCAGCTCTGAGGGAGGCGACACCGGGGAGCTGTTTTTT. Its translation is CASSSEGGDTGELFF.

The chain recombines TRBV5-6 with TRBJ2-2; D is undetermined. Looked up from germline, CDR1 is SGHDT and CDR2 is YYEEEE. CDR3 length: 16 amino acids. V lost 1 base, J lost 1 base, and 11 bases lay in between. The CDR3 region has the DNA TGTGCCAGCAGCTTGCGCCATAGAGGGAACACCGGGGAGCTGTTTTTT. Protein: CASSLRHRGNTGELFF.

This rearrangement joins TRBV5-4 to TRBJ2-1; 7 nucleotides align to TRBD2. Trimming cost V 0 bases and J 7 bases; bases outside gene matches: 13. The CDR3 is made up of 17 amino acids. The V gene's germline CDR1 is SGHNT and CDR2 YYREEE (reference sequence). The CDR3 nucleotides are TGTGCCAGCAGCTTGGATTCTCGGCGGGAGCCTCGTAATGAGCAGTTCTTC. The encoded protein is CASSLDSRREPRNEQFF.

The CDR3 sequence is CASSLEGAHFYGYTF. The CDR3 DNA is TGTGCCAGCAGCTTAGAGGGGGCCCACTTCTATGGCTACACCTTC. The rearrangement joins TRBV7-9 to TRBJ1-2, with 7 positions matching TRBD1. Germline trimming cut 1 base from V and 4 bases from J; bases unmatched to any gene: 6. The CDR3 length is 15 residues. In germline, CDR1 is SEHNR, CDR2 FQNEAQ (reference sequence).

As regards this clone: Compared with germline, one end of the junction differs, possibly owing to a read error. J is TRBJ2-3 and V is TRBV25-1; D is undetermined. Germline CDR1 reads MGHDK; CDR2 reads SYGVNS. CDR3 length: 17 residues. This CDR3 reads CAGSEFGARTSTDTQYF. In DNA form, the CDR3 reads TGTGCCGGCAGTGAATTCGGTGCGCGTACTAGCACAGATACGCAGTATTTT.

The chain carries TRBV5-4 and TRBJ1-5; D gene ambiguous. The V gene lost 1 base and the J gene lost 2 bases, with 19 bases spanning the gap. Germline values: CDR1 SGHNT, CDR2 YYREEE (reference sequence). The CDR3 runs 18 residues. CDR3 sequence reads: CASSLTIGGRTGNQPQHF. The DNA for the CDR3 is TGTGCCAGCAGCTTGACTATCGGCGGAAGAACGGGCAATCAGCCCCAGCATTTT.

This rearrangement joins TRBV18 to TRBJ2-7; 7 bases map to TRBD2. Germline assignment: CDR1 KGHSH and CDR2 LQKENI. V was pared by 4 bases and J by 1 base, with 16 bases of the junction left unmatched. This CDR3 has 18 amino acids. In DNA form, the CDR3 reads TGTGCCAGCTCACAAACAAGCGGGATGGGAGGCCTATCCTACGAGCAGTACTTC. It translates to CASSQTSGMGGLSYEQYF.

This clone was counted a single time. The chain uses TRBV5-1 and TRBJ2-3; 11 nucleotides line up with TRBD2. V was pared by 0 bases and J by 6 bases, with 6 bases of the junction left unmatched. CDR3 length: 16 residues. Per the germline V gene, CDR1 is SGHRS and CDR2 is YFSETQ. The CDR3 coding sequence is TGCGCCAGCAGCTTGGGCACTAGCGGGAGTAGGGATACGCAGTATTTT. This encodes CASSLGTSGSRDTQYF.

The rearrangement uses TRBV11-2 and TRBJ2-3; D unclear. With 4 bases removed from V and 4 bases from J, the gap between germline ends came to 9 bases. Germline CDR1 and CDR2: SGHAT and FQNNGV. The CDR3 covers 13 residues. DNA for the CDR3: TGTGCCAGCAGCTCGCGCCCCTCAGATACGCAGTATTTT. This translates into CASSSRPSDTQYF.

The chain links TRBV7-2 to TRBJ2-1; weak D call: TRBD2 (5 bases). V was clipped by 0 bases and J by 7 bases, with 10 bases between them. Germline V gene lookup returns CDR1 SGHTA and CDR2 FQGNSA. The CDR3 is 14 residues long. The DNA of the CDR3 is TGTGCCAGCAGCTTAGCGGTTGAGGGAAATGAGCAGTTCTTC. This gives the protein CASSLAVEGNEQFF. Complete variable domain (other parts from reference TRBV7-2 and TRBJ2-1): GAGVSQSPSNKVTEKGKDVELRCDPISGHTALYWYRQSLGQGLEFLIYFQGNSAPDKSGLPSDRFSAERTGGSVSTLTIQRTQQEDSAVYLCASSLAVEGNEQFFGPGTRLTVL.

The chain joins TRBV7-8 to TRBJ2-7; possibly TRBD1 for D (6 bases). The CDR3 runs 14 residues. The germline CDR1 and CDR2 sequences are SGHVS and FQNEAQ. Between the trimmed V and J ends, which lost 3 bases and 5 bases, there was a span of 14 bases. The CDR3 bases are TGTGCCAGCAGCTTGGACAGACTTCTCCACGAGCAGTACTTC. This translates into CASSLDRLLHEQYF.

The chain uses TRBV4-2 and TRBJ2-1; D possibly corresponds to TRBD2 (9 bases). This CDR3 region has 20 residues. Germline V lookup: CDR1 LGHNA, CDR2 YNFKEQ. V gave up 1 base and J gave up 10 bases, with 32 bases separating them. Written as DNA, the CDR3 is TGTGCCAGCAGCCAAGGGAGGCGACAGGGGAAGGGCGGGAGGGCAGAAGAGCAGTTCTTC. Its translation: CASSQGRRQGKGGRAEEQFF.

The rearrangement joins TRBV15 to TRBJ2-5, with a possible D match to TRBD2 (6 bases). CDR1 and CDR2 (germline): LNHNV, YYDKDF (reference sequence). V dropped 4 bases and J dropped 8 bases, with 26 bases sitting between them. This CDR3 contains 17 residues. The CDR3 sequence is CATSTPSSVPLNLTQYF. In DNA, the CDR3 is TGTGCCACCAGCACCCCTTCTAGCGTCCCCCTGAATCTCACCCAGTACTTC.

This chain links TRBV14 with TRBJ2-2; maybe TRBD1 (6 bases). V was trimmed by 4 bases and J by 0 bases, leaving 12 bases between them. This CDR3 spans 16 amino acids. CDR1 SGHDN and CDR2 FVKESK come from the germline V gene. CDR3 coding DNA: TGTGCCAGCAGCCCTGGACAGCCTTCGAACACCGGGGAGCTGTTTTTT. Protein product: CASSPGQPSNTGELFF.

The J gene is TRBJ2-7, the V gene TRBV9, with D possibly being TRBD2 (6 bases). Germline V CDR1 and CDR2: SGDLS, YYNGEE. This CDR3 contains 16 residues. V dropped 4 bases and J dropped 4 bases, with 21 bases sitting between them. The chain's CDR3 is CASSPGPGSGFYEQYF. The CDR3 region has the DNA TGTGCCAGCAGCCCAGGCCCTGGTAGCGGCTTTTACGAGCAGTACTTC.

In nucleotides, the CDR3 is TGTGCCAGAAGCTTTATGGGCGCAGCCTACGAGCAGTACTTC. Protein sequence: CARSFMGAAYEQYF. The J gene is TRBJ2-7, the V gene TRBV5-3; D unresolved. Being an ORF, TRBV5-3 has a function that is uncertain. The CDR3 has 14 amino acids. The V end lost 2 bases, the J end lost 2 bases, and 11 bases lay between the germline ends.

The chain recombines TRBV6-5 with TRBJ2-1; 8 bases are a match to TRBD2. Germline V gene sequence: CDR1 MNHEY, CDR2 SVGAGI. The J segment lost 4 bases and the V segment lost 6 bases, leaving 8 bases of the junction unmatched. The CDR3 sequence is 15 residues long. The CDR3 sequence is CASSLRGVPYNEQFF. The CDR3 nucleotides read TGTGCCAGCAGCCTGCGGGGGGTTCCATACAATGAGCAGTTCTTC.